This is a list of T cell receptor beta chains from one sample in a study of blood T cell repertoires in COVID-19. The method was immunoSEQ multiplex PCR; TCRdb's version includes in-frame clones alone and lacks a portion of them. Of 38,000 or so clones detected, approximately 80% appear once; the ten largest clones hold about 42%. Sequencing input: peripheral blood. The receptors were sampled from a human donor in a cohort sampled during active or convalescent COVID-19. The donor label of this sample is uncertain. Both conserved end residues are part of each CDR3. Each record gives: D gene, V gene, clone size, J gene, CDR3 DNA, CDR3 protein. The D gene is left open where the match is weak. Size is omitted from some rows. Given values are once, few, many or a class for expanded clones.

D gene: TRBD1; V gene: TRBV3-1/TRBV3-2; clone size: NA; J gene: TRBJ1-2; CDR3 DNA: TGTGCCAGCAGCAGCCGGGACAGAGAGTACACCTTC; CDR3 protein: CASSSRDREYTF
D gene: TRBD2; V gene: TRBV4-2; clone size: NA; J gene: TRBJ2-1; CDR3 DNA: TGTGCCAGCAGCCAAGGTAGCGGGGGAAACAATGAGCAGTTCTTC; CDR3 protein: CASSQGSGGNNEQFF
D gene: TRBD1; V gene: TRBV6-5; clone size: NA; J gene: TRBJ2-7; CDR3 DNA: TGTGCCAGCAGGGGACAGCGCTACGAGCAGTACTTC; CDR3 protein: CASRGQRYEQYF
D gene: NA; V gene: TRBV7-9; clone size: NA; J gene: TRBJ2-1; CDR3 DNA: TGTGCCAGCAGCGGCAGCGGTCCTGAGCAGTTCTTC; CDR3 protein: CASSGSGPEQFF
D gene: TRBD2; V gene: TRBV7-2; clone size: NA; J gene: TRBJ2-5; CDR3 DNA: TGTGCCAGCAGCTTAGGACTAGCGGGAGGAGAGACCCAGTACTTC; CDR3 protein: CASSLGLAGGETQYF
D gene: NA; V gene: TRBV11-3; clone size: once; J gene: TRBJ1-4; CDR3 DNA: TGTGCCAGCAGCTTGGGGGCCGCAGAAAAACTGTTTTTT; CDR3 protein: CASSLGAAEKLFF
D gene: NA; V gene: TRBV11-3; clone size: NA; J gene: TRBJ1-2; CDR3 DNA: TGTGCCAGCAGCTTAGGGAGAGTCTATGGCTACACCTTC; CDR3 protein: CASSLGRVYGYTF
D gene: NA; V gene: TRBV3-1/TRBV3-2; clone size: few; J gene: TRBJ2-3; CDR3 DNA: TGTGCCAGCAGCCAAGATTTGGCGGGGAACACAGATACGCAGTATTTT; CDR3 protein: CASSQDLAGNTDTQYF
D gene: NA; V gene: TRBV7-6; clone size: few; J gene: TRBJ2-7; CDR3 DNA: TGTGCCAGCAGCCCCCAGGGGCGGAGCTCCTACGAGCAGTACTTC; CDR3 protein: CASSPQGRSSYEQYF
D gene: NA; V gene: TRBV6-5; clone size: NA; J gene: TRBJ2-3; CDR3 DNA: TGTGCCAGCAGGCCCCTATGGGCTGAAACGCAGTATTTT; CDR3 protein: CASRPLWAETQYF
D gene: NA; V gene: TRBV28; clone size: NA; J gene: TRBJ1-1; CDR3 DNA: TGTGCCAGCAGTTTATTGCGGGGTGGGGCTTTCTTT; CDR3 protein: CASSLLRGGAFF
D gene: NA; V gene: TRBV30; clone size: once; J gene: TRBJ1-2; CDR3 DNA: TGTGCCTTAAATCGCGGGGACTATGGCTACACCTTC; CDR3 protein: CALNRGDYGYTF
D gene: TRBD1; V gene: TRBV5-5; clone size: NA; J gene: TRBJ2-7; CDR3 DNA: TGTGCCAGCAGCTTGGGGACAGGGGGCCTCTACGAGCAGTACTTC; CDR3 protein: CASSLGTGGLYEQYF
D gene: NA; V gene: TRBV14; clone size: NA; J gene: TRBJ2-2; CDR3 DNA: TGTGCCAGCCGGGGGATATCGAACACCGGGGAGCTGTTTTTT; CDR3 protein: CASRGISNTGELFF
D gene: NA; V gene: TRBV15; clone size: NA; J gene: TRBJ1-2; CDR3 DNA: TGTGCCACCAGCAGAGATCCCCGACAGGTCTACTATGGCTACACCTTC; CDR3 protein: CATSRDPRQVYYGYTF
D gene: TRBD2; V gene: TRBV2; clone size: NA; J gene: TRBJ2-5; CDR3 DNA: TGTGCCAGCAGTGGACTAGCACAAGCGTGGGAGACCCAGTACTTC; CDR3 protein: CASSGLAQAWETQYF
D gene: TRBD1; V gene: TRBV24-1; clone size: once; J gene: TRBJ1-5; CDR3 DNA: TGTGCCACCCAGGACAGGGTGAGCAATCAGCCCCAGCATTTT; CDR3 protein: CATQDRVSNQPQHF
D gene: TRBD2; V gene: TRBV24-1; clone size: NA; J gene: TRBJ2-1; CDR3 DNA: TGTGCCACCAGTGATCCGGGACTAGCGAACAATGAGCAGTTCTTC; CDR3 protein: CATSDPGLANNEQFF
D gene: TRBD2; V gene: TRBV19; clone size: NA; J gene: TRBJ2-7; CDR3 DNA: TGTGCCAGTAGTAGCTCAGGGACTAGCGGGAGACTCTACGAGCAGTACTTC; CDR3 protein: CASSSSGTSGRLYEQYF
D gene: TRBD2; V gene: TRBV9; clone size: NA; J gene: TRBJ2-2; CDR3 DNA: TGTGCCAGCAACCCTAAAGGCGGGAGGGGTACCGGGGAGCTGTTTTTT; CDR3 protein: CASNPKGGRGTGELFF
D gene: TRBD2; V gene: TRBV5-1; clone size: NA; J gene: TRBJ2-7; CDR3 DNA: TGCGCCAGCAGCCCCGGGACTAGCGGTTACGAGCAGTACTTC; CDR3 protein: CASSPGTSGYEQYF
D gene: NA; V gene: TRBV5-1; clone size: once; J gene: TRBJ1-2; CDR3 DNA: TGCGCCAGCAGCTTGGGTAGGGGCGCGGGAAATGGCTACACCTTC; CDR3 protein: CASSLGRGAGNGYTF
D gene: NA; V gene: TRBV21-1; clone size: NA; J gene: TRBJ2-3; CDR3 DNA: TGTGCCCTTACCGGGAGGATAGACAACACAGATACGCAGTATTTT; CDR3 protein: CALTGRIDNTDTQYF
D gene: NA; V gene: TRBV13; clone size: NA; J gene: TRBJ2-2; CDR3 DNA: TGTGCCAGCAGCCCAAACTTGACACCGGTGGAGCTGTTTTTT; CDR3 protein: CASSPNLTPVELFF
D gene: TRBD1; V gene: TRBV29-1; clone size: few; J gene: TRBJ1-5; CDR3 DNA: TGCAGCGTTGCCCAAACCCAGGGGGGAAATCAGCCCCAGCATTTT; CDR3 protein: CSVAQTQGGNQPQHF
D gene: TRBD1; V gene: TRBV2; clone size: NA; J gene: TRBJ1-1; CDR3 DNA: TGTGCCAGCAGTGAAAGGCCCGGGACAGGGGGATACCTCTTT; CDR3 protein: CASSERPGTGGYLF
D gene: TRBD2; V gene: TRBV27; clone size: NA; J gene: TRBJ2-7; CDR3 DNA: TGTGCCAGCAGACCGCGGGGGGTTAACGAGCAGTACTTC; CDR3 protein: CASRPRGVNEQYF
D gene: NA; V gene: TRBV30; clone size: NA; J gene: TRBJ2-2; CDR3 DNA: TGTGCCCTAGGACACCTCACCGGGGAGCTGTTTTTT; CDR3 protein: CALGHLTGELFF
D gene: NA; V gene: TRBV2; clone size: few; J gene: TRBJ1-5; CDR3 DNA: TGTGCCAGCAGTGAAGCGCTTTCCGGGGGACAGCCCCAGCATTTT; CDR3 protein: CASSEALSGGQPQHF
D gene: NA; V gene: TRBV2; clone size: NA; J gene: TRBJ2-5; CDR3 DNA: TGTGCCAGCAGTGAGGAGGGGGGGGCGACCCAGTACTTC; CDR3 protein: CASSEEGGATQYF
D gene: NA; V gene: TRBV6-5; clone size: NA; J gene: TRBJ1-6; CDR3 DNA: TGTGCCAGCAGTCTAAATTCACCCCTCCACTTT; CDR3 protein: CASSLNSPLHF
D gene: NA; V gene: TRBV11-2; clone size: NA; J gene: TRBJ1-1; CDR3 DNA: TGTGCCAGCAGACTCATCGGCACTGAAGCTTTCTTT; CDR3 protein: CASRLIGTEAFF
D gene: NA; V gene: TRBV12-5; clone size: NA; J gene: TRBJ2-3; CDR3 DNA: TGTGCTAGTGGTTTGGTCGTGGGGGGAGATGGAGATACGCAGTATTTT; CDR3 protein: CASGLVVGGDGDTQYF
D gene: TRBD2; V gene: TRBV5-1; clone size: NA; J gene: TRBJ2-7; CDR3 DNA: TGCGCCAGCAGCTTGGAATTCGGACTAGGTAAAACCGAGCAGTACTTC; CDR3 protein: CASSLEFGLGKTEQYF
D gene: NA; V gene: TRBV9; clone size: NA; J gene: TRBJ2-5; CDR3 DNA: TGTGCCAGCAGCGTAGCTCCGCAGGGACAAGAGACCCAGTACTTC; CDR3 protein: CASSVAPQGQETQYF
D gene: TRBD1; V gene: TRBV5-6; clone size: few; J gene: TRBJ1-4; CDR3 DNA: TGTGCCAGCAGCGCACAGGGGGTAGGTGAAAAACTGTTTTTT; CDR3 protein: CASSAQGVGEKLFF
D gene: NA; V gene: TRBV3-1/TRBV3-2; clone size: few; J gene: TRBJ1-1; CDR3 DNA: TGTGCCAGCAGCCAAGATTGGCGGGGAACTGAAGCTTTCTTT; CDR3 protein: CASSQDWRGTEAFF
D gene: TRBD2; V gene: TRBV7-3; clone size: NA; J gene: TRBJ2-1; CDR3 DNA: TGTGCCAGCAGCTTAGGACTAGCGACCTACAATGAGCAGTTCTTC; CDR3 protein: CASSLGLATYNEQFF
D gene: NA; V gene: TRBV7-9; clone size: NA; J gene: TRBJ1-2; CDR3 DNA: TGTGCCAGCAGCTTTTCCGGGCCCCGAGGGGGCTACACCTTC; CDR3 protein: CASSFSGPRGGYTF
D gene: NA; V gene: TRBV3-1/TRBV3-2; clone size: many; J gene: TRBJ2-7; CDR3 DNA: TGTGCCAGCACCCCACAGGGAGGGGCCTACGAGCAGTACTTC; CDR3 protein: CASTPQGGAYEQYF
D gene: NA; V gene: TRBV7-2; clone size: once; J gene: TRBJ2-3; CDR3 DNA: TGTGCCAGCAGCTTAGAGAAGCGGAGCACAGATACGCAGTATTTT; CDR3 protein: CASSLEKRSTDTQYF
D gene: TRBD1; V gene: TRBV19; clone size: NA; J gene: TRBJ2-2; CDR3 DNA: TGTGCCAGTAAGGGGCAGGGGGCAGGCACCGGGGAGCTGTTTTTT; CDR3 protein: CASKGQGAGTGELFF
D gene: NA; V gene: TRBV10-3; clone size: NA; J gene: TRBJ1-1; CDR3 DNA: TGTGCCATCAGTGAGGGGCCACAGGGTTCCACTGAAGCTTTCTTT; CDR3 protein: CAISEGPQGSTEAFF
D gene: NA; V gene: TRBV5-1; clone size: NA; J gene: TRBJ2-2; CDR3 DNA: TGCGCCAGCTCCCTTGGCGGCAACACCGGGGAGCTGTTTTTT; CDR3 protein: CASSLGGNTGELFF
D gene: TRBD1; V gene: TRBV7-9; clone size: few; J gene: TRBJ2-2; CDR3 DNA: TGTGCCAGCAGCCTCGGGCAGGGGGCAATCGGGGAGCTGTTTTTT; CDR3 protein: CASSLGQGAIGELFF
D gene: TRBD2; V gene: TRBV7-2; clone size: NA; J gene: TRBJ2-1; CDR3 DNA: TGTGCCAGCAGCGTGAGCGGGAGGGCCTACAATGAGCAGTTCTTC; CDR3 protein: CASSVSGRAYNEQFF
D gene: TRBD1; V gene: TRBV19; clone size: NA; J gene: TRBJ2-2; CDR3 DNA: TGTGCCTCCAGGGGGCTAGGCGCCGGGGAGCTGTTTTTT; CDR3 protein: CASRGLGAGELFF
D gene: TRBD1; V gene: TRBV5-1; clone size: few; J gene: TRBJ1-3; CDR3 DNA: TGCGCCAGCAGCTTGATACAGGGGGAAGGAAACACCATATATTTT; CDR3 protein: CASSLIQGEGNTIYF
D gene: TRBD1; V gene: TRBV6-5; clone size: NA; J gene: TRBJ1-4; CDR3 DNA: TGTGCCAGCAGTCGGACAGGGCAAAAACTGTTTTTT; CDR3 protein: CASSRTGQKLFF
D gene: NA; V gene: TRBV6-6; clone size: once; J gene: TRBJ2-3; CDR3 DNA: TGTGCCAGCAGTTATTCTGGGGGCCCCACAGATACGCAGTATTTT; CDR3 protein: CASSYSGGPTDTQYF
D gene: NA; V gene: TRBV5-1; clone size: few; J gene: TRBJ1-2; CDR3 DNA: TGCGCCAGCAGCTTGGATGGGGGCAACTATGGCTACACCTTC; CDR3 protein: CASSLDGGNYGYTF
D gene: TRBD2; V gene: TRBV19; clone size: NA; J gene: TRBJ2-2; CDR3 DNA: TGTGCCAGTAGCCCGACTAGCCTAAGTATCAACACCGGGGAGCTGTTTTTT; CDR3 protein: CASSPTSLSINTGELFF
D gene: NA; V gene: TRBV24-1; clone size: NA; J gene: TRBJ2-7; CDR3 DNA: TGTGCCACCAGTGATTTGCGGGAGCAGTACTTC; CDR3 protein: CATSDLREQYF
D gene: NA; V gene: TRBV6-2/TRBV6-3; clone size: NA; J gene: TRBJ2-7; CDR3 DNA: TGTGCCAGCAGCGACGGACAGATTCTCTCCTACGAGCAGTACTTC; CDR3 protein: CASSDGQILSYEQYF
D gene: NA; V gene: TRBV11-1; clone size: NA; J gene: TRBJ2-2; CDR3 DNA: TGTGCCAGCAGCTTAAAGCGGCGGGTCTCCACCGGGGAGCTGTTTTTT; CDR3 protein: CASSLKRRVSTGELFF